This T cell receptor beta chain was identified during a study of blood T cell repertoires in COVID-19 (dated by TCRdb to the early 2020s). Looking at the study overall: The collaborator samples originated in the United States, Italy and Spain and spanned the acute and convalescent phases of COVID-19. The material from the prospective study consisted of cDNA or gDNA derived from T cells, B-cell-depleted T cells, or PBMCs. The dataset comprised deeply sampled blood TCRbeta repertoires from subjects exposed to, actively infected with, or recovered from COVID-19. The repertoires were released in a freely available public database intended as a resource for research on the immune response to SARS-CoV-2. Samples came from the ongoing ImmuneRACE study (first 160 participants) plus 1,254 subjects from 6 global collaborators. Sample metadata almost always included a de-identified subject ID, COVID-19 status, age in years and sex. Where available, HLA class I and class II types were obtained from metadata supplied by the sample provider rather than from assay-based typing. General study outcomes and caveats: The amount of clinical and demographic metadata varied by source and participant and was provided uncurated.

Participants in the prospective study were aged about 18 to 95 years, lived in 20 to 25 United States geographic areas, and enrolled through a virtual design. To assign participants to cohorts, the prospective study relied on clinical history that participants themselves reported in a screening survey and a study questionnaire. ImmuneRACE Cohort 3 recovered participants were defined by two consecutive negative NP/OP PCR tests, healthcare professional clearance, or symptom resolution. In the prospective study, whole blood, serum and a nasopharyngeal or oropharyngeal swab were collected from each participant by mobile phlebotomists. Over a roughly 2-month period, participants in the prospective study had the option of providing additional blood draws and questionnaires. Before DNA extraction, blood samples from the prospective study were shipped at room temperature or frozen. Details on this clone: Its recognized antigen is unknown. No quality values exist for individual bases; no much larger clone is one base distant.

The immunoSEQ Assay, a bias-controlled multiplex PCR, was used to amplify TCRbeta CDR3 regions from genomic DNA. The original methods were these. The number of nucleated cells in each sample was estimated from the amplification of reference gene primers within the assay. To quantify the absolute abundance of each unique TCRbeta CDR3 rearrangement, sequence reads were collapsed and filtered. For each sample, productive Simpson clonality was calculated as the square root of Simpson's diversity index across productive rearrangements. TCRdb obtained this table from immuneACCESS and retained in-frame rearrangements with V and J assigned. These tables miss some clones; where compared with another copy, unresolved V genes account for less than half of the shortfall, and the remainder is unexplained. That table supplies the V and J calls and clone size; D and trimming were determined from the DNA. This sample has 320,000 or so clones in its table, and approximately 84% of those were observed once. Of the sample, approximately 1% falls within the top ten clones.

This TCR derives from a woman aged 30 to 39 who had recovered from COVID-19. The sequenced material came from PBMCs or T cells enriched from blood (not recorded which).

The sequenced DNA is TGTGCCATCGGATCCGGGGGGGATGAAGCTTTCTTT. Its coded protein is CAIGSGGDEAFF. Recombination linked TRBV10-3 to TRBJ1-1; D gene: possibly TRBD1, on 5 matching bases. From the germline V gene, CDR1 is ENHRY and CDR2 is SYGVKD. The junction carries 14 bases between V and J, which are trimmed by 8 bases and 7 bases respectively. The CDR3, cysteine through phenylalanine, is 12 amino acids long. The retained sequence is limited to the CDR3, 36 bases, with the frame set at the first base.